These T cell receptor beta chains were read from a single sample in a study of cytomegalovirus exposure and HLA in healthy donors. Clones were read by immunoSEQ multiplex PCR, and TCRdb kept only the in-frame ones, dropping some. Among 100,000 to 150,000 clones, roughly a tenth were seen once, and the ten largest hold about 4.6%. The sample was PBMCs. The receptors come from a woman under 30 in good health and CMV-seropositive. The CDR3 runs from the conserved cysteine through the conserved F or W. D genes are given only for firm matches. Expanded clones get a size class; other rows say once, few or many, or leave the size out.

v_call	d_call	j_call	clone_size	cdr3_aa	cdr3_nt
TRBV25-1	TRBD2	TRBJ2-1	NA	CASSGLAGAAYNEQFF	TGTGCCAGCAGTGGGTTAGCGGGGGCTGCCTACAATGAGCAGTTCTTC
TRBV6-1	TRBD2	TRBJ2-5	many	CASRELAGGQETQYF	TGTGCCAGCAGGGAACTAGCGGGAGGGCAAGAGACCCAGTACTTC
TRBV5-1	NA	TRBJ1-1	NA	CASSLVLDTEAFF	TGCGCCAGCAGCTTGGTACTGGACACTGAAGCTTTCTTT
TRBV14	NA	TRBJ2-3	few	CASSHVSTDTQYF	TGTGCCAGCAGCCACGTATCGACAGATACGCAGTATTTT
TRBV11-2	NA	TRBJ2-7	NA	CASSLDPPVAATYEQYF	TGTGCCAGCAGCTTAGATCCCCCCGTGGCGGCGACCTACGAGCAGTACTTC
TRBV5-6	NA	TRBJ2-5	few	CASSFERKQETQYF	TGTGCCAGCAGCTTTGAGCGGAAACAAGAGACCCAGTACTTC
TRBV19	TRBD2	TRBJ2-7	NA	CASSLLMASGRSYEQYF	TGTGCCAGTAGTCTTTTGATGGCTAGCGGGAGAAGCTACGAGCAGTACTTC
TRBV5-8	TRBD1	TRBJ1-5	NA	CASSRRQGGQPQHF	TGTGCCAGCAGCCGTCGACAGGGGGGTCAGCCCCAGCATTTT
TRBV5-1	NA	TRBJ1-1	NA	CASSPGGGGSAEAFF	TGCGCCAGCAGCCCCGGGGGTGGGGGGTCCGCTGAAGCTTTCTTT
TRBV11-2	NA	TRBJ1-1	NA	CASSLAGSHTEAFF	TGTGCCAGCAGCTTAGCAGGATCGCACACTGAAGCTTTCTTT
TRBV2	TRBD2	TRBJ2-7	NA	CASTAGGYEQYF	TGTGCCAGCACAGCGGGGGGCTACGAGCAGTACTTC
TRBV7-8	NA	TRBJ2-5	NA	CASSLDRKETQYF	TGTGCCAGCAGCTTAGACAGGAAAGAGACCCAGTACTTC
TRBV30	NA	TRBJ1-1	few	CAWTRGTEAFF	TGTGCCTGGACTAGGGGCACTGAAGCTTTCTTT
TRBV7-9	TRBD1	TRBJ2-5	NA	CASSLGTGAETQYF	TGTGCCAGCAGCCTCGGGACAGGGGCAGAGACCCAGTACTTC
TRBV30	TRBD1	TRBJ1-3	NA	CAWSGTGISSGNTIYF	TGTGCCTGGAGTGGGACAGGGATTTCCTCTGGAAACACCATATATTTT
TRBV28	TRBD2	TRBJ2-3	few	CASSSGTRPDTQYF	TGTGCCAGCAGCTCCGGGACTAGACCAGATACGCAGTATTTT
TRBV9	TRBD2	TRBJ2-3	few	CASSTSGGDTQYF	TGTGCCAGCAGCACCTCGGGGGGAGATACGCAGTATTTT
TRBV6-1	NA	TRBJ1-4	NA	CASRWTGKNEKLFF	TGTGCCAGCAGATGGACGGGGAAAAATGAAAAACTGTTTTTT
TRBV2	NA	TRBJ2-2	few	CASSDLGLRGTGELFF	TGTGCCAGCAGTGATCTAGGTCTAAGGGGCACCGGGGAGCTGTTTTTT
TRBV6-1	TRBD2	TRBJ2-1	few	CASSDLAGSYNEQFF	TGTGCCAGTTCAGACCTAGCGGGGTCCTACAATGAGCAGTTCTTC
TRBV23-1	NA	TRBJ2-5	NA	CASSLVQETQYF	TGCGCCAGCAGTCTTGTTCAGGAGACCCAGTACTTC
TRBV1	NA	TRBJ2-7	few	CTSSQDQGIRDRSYEQYF	TGCACCAGCAGCCAAGATCAAGGAATCAGGGACAGAAGCTACGAGCAGTACTTC
TRBV2	TRBD2	TRBJ2-7	few	CASSFRGGGSYEQYF	TGTGCCAGCAGTTTCCGGGGGGGAGGGTCCTACGAGCAGTACTTC
TRBV30	NA	TRBJ2-2	few	CAFQGTTNTGELFF	TGTGCCTTTCAGGGGACGACGAACACCGGGGAGCTGTTTTTT
TRBV25-1	TRBD1	TRBJ2-2	NA	CASSRQGDTGELFF	TGTGCCAGCAGCCGACAGGGAGACACCGGGGAGCTGTTTTTT
TRBV5-1	TRBD1	TRBJ1-3	NA	CASSSGQDPGNTIYF	TGCGCCAGCAGCTCGGGACAGGACCCTGGAAACACCATATATTTT
TRBV7-3	TRBD2	TRBJ2-1	NA	CASSLQAGGFNEQFF	TGTGCCAGCAGCTTACAAGCGGGAGGGTTCAATGAGCAGTTCTTC
TRBV28	NA	TRBJ1-1	few	CASSFPTEAFF	TGTGCCAGCAGTTTCCCAACTGAAGCTTTCTTT
TRBV15	NA	TRBJ2-3	few	CATSIVFQDTQYF	TGTGCCACCAGCATAGTCTTCCAAGATACGCAGTATTTT
TRBV27	NA	TRBJ2-4	NA	CASSSLPLAKNIQYF	TGTGCCAGCAGTTCCCTTCCTTTAGCCAAAAACATTCAGTACTTC
TRBV7-9	TRBD2	TRBJ2-1	few	CASSQDGTSDNEQFF	TGTGCCAGCAGCCAAGATGGGACTAGCGACAATGAGCAGTTCTTC
TRBV28	NA	TRBJ1-4	few	CASSLFGLNNEKLFF	TGTGCCAGCAGTTTATTTGGGCTGAATAATGAAAAACTGTTTTTT